This T cell receptor beta chain stems from a study of blood T cell repertoires in COVID-19. Study-level information: PBMCs, B-cell-depleted T cells, or T cells were the source of the cDNA or gDNA that made up the material.

Original data processing: Quantification of nucleated cells was approximated via reference gene primer amplification. The assay was immunoSEQ multiplex PCR, and TCRdb's table has in-frame clones only and misses some. V, J and clone size reflect that table, while D and trimming were determined from the DNA. The profile covers about 200,000 clones, with 65% to 85% appearing a single time and approximately 7.2% taken by the ten largest. V dropped 4 bases and J dropped 4; count of bases not matched to a gene: 6. CDR1 is KGHSH and CDR2 is LQKENI in the germline V gene. The CDR3 has 14 residues. V usage is TRBV18 and J usage is TRBJ1-2, with 7 nucleotides matching TRBD1. This clonotype was obtained from a woman of 80 years or more with acute or convalescent COVID-19. The material sequenced was peripheral blood. The CDR3 DNA is TGTGCCAGCTCACTCGACAGGGCATCCTATGGCTACACCTTC. It translates to CASSLDRASYGYTF.